These 28 T cell receptor beta chains came from one sample sequenced in a study of persistence of HIV-infected CD4 T cells. Their antigens remain unidentified. Cells were stimulated with CMV-infected fibroblast lysates at 10 ug/mL. CD40L-negative CD69-negative CD45RO-high memory CD4+ T cells were sorted as populations depleted of antigen-responding cells. The libraries were made with immunoSEQ version 4 in survey mode. Here immunoSEQ multiplex PCR was the method, and the copy in TCRdb shows in-frame clones only, minus some. The sample lists tens of thousands of clones; about four fifths were seen once. Sample: CD4+ T cells sorted from PBMCs after 18-hour stimulation, taken from a patient who received antiretroviral therapy. These TCRs come from an adult woman with HIV who was CMV-seropositive.

The V call is TRBV21-1, the J call TRBJ2-3; TRBD2, the table's D call, lacks a check against the DNA. TRBV21-1 is deemed a pseudogene. The CDR3 consists of 16 residues. Here the CDR3 DNA reads TGTGCCAGCGCCAGCTCAAGCGGGACGAGCACAGATACGCAGTATTTT. Amino acid sequence: CASASSSGTSTDTQYF.

This chain connects TRBV2 to TRBJ1-1; the match to TRBD1 covers 7 bases. The CDR3 has 15 residues. V dropped 5 bases and J dropped 4; count of bases not matched to a gene: 10. Per the germline V gene, CDR1 is SNHLY and CDR2 is FYNNEI. CDR3 amino acids: CASSIGYRGGTEAFF. CDR3 coding DNA: TGTGCCAGCAGTATCGGGTACAGGGGCGGCACTGAAGCTTTCTTT.

V is TRBV6-2 or TRBV6-3 and J is TRBJ1-2, with D hard to call. This CDR3 is 12 amino acids long. Trimming removed 2 bases from V and 8 bases from J, with 9 bases in between. In germline, CDR1 is MNHEY, CDR2 SVGEGT. The CDR3, as DNA: TGTGCCAGCAGTTACAGGTCGATCGGCTACACCTTC. Amino acids: CASSYRSIGYTF.

This clone was found a few times. The chain is built from TRBV15 and TRBJ1-1, with unresolved D. CDR1 LNHNV and CDR2 YYDKDF come from the germline V gene (reference sequence). V shed 5 bases and J shed 4 bases, with 17 bases lying between them. The CDR3 consists of 15 residues. Here the CDR3 DNA reads TGTGCCACCAGCGGGCCCCAGGCCTGGGGCACTGAAGCTTTCTTT. As protein: CATSGPQAWGTEAFF.

This clone is a singleton in its sample. The genes are TRBV7-2 and TRBJ2-7, with D tentatively TRBD1 (6 bases). The germline V and J ends were trimmed by 6 bases and 2 bases, with 17 bases remaining between them. This CDR3 comprises 15 residues. The germline V gene encodes CDR1 SGHTA and CDR2 FQGNSA. The CDR3 DNA is TGTGCCAGCAGGAAAAGGACAGAGCCTCCCTACGAGCAGTACTTC. Encoded protein: CASRKRTEPPYEQYF.

This chain joins TRBV5-5 and TRBJ2-7; D is ambiguous. CDR1 and CDR2 from the germline V gene are SGHKS and YYEKEE (reference sequence). Between the trimmed V and J ends, which lost 0 bases and 0 bases, there was a span of 13 bases. The CDR3 contains 16 residues. In nucleotides, the CDR3 is TGTGCCAGCAGCTTGGGTTTGGCTGCTACCTCCTACGAGCAGTACTTC. This sequence encodes CASSLGLAATSYEQYF.

The chain couples TRBV5-6 to TRBJ1-2, with 8 bases lining up with TRBD1. Germline lookup yields CDR1 SGHDT and CDR2 YYEEEE. This CDR3 has 13 residues. With 6 bases clipped from V and 8 bases from J, the junction kept 9 bases outside the gene matches. The CDR3 sequence is CASIHQGAEGYTF. The CDR3 DNA reads TGTGCCAGCATTCACCAGGGGGCGGAAGGCTACACCTTC.

This chain uses TRBV4-3 with TRBJ1-5, with 9 bases fitting TRBD1. Germline CDR1 LGHNA, CDR2 YSLEER. This CDR3 contains 18 residues. Trimming cost V 0 bases and J 0 bases; bases outside gene matches: 6. The CDR3 sequence: CASSQDLQGAGSNQPQHF. Here the CDR3 DNA reads TGCGCCAGCAGCCAAGACCTACAGGGGGCCGGTAGCAATCAGCCCCAGCATTTT.

The V call is TRBV14, the J call TRBJ1-3; perhaps TRBD1 as D (5 bases). The CDR3 covers 14 residues. Germline assignment: CDR1 SGHDN and CDR2 FVKESK. With 7 bases removed from V and 0 bases from J, the gap between germline ends came to 10 bases. The DNA for the CDR3 is TGTGCCAGCACCTCCGGGACCTCTGGAAACACCATATATTTT. It specifies CASTSGTSGNTIYF. Full variable domain (missing parts from reference TRBV14 and TRBJ1-3): EAGVTQFPSHSVIEKGQTVTLRCDPISGHDNLYWYRRVMGKEIKFLLHFVKESKQDESGMPNNRFLAERTGGTYSTLKVQPAELEDSGVYFCASTSGTSGNTIYFGEGSWLTVV.

DNA of the CDR3: TGTGCCAGCAGCCAAGATAGGTGGGTAGCGGAGACCCAGTACTTC. It codes for CASSQDRWVAETQYF. The J gene is TRBJ2-5, the V gene TRBV3-1 (or the pseudogene TRBV3-2), with TRBD2 as a possible D gene (5 bases). CDR1 is LGHDT and CDR2 is YNNKEL in the germline V gene (reference sequence). The CDR3 consists of 15 residues. V lost 0 bases and J lost 5, with 13 bases in between.

The chain is built from TRBV7-2 and TRBJ2-3; TRBD2 might be the D (6 bases). V was clipped by 2 bases and J by 3 bases, with 9 bases between them. The CDR3 spans 14 residues. The germline V gene encodes CDR1 SGHTA and CDR2 FQGNSA. The DNA for the CDR3 is TGTGCCAGCAGCTTAAGTGGGGGGACAGATACGCAGTATTTT. Translation: CASSLSGGTDTQYF.

The V gene is TRBV6-4, the J gene TRBJ2-2, with 7 nucleotides matching TRBD1. V trimming: 5 bases; J trimming: 4 bases; junction bases outside the gene matches: 10. The CDR3 spans 16 residues. Germline loops: CDR1 MRHNA, CDR2 SNTAGT. CDR3 residues: CASSRTGVRATGELFF. In DNA, the CDR3 is TGTGCCAGCAGTCGAACAGGGGTGCGGGCCACCGGGGAGCTGTTTTTT.

This chain uses TRBV27 with TRBJ1-3; D possibly corresponds to TRBD1 (5 bases). CDR3 length: 14 residues. The germline V gene has CDR1 MNHEY and CDR2 SMNVEV (reference sequence). With 8 bases removed from V and 6 bases from J, the gap between germline ends came to 17 bases. CDR3 in amino acids: CASGHFRAANTIYF. CDR3 coding DNA: TGTGCCAGCGGTCACTTCAGGGCTGCAAACACCATATATTTT.

The chain combines TRBV18 with TRBJ2-7, with 7 bases identical to TRBD2. This CDR3 has 12 residues. J gave up 7 bases and V 2 bases, and 2 bases lay outside the gene matches. CDR1 KGHSH and CDR2 LQKENI come from the germline V gene. CDR3 region: CASSPMGGEQYF. As DNA, the CDR3 is TGTGCCAGCTCACCAATGGGGGGGGAGCAGTACTTC.

This clone came up a few times. V is TRBV5-6 and J is TRBJ1-3; D not certain. The CDR3 contains 14 residues. V was cut by 4 bases and J by 5 bases, with 13 bases left in between. The germline CDR1 and CDR2 sequences are SGHDT and YYEEEE. The CDR3 reads CASSPMGGRNTIYF. CDR3 coding DNA: TGTGCCAGCAGCCCTATGGGAGGCCGAAACACCATATATTTT. Drawing the rest from reference TRBV5-6 and TRBJ1-3, the complete variable domain is DAGVTQSPTHLIKTRGQQVTLRCSPKSGHDTVSWYQQALGQGPQFIFQYYEEEERQRGNFPDRFSGHQFPNYSSELNVNALLLGDSALYLCASSPMGGRNTIYFGEGSWLTVV.

This chain links TRBV5-1 with TRBJ2-3; 10 bases match TRBD2. CDR1 and CDR2 from the germline V gene are SGHRS and YFSETQ. CDR3 size: 16 residues. J gave up 4 bases and V 1 base, and 6 bases lay outside the gene matches. The CDR3 DNA follows: TGCGCCAGCAGCTTGAGTGTAGCGGGAGGAGCAGATACGCAGTATTTT. Encoded protein: CASSLSVAGGADTQYF.

The chain combines TRBV12-2 with TRBJ2-7; the table's D call TRBD1 went unverified against the DNA. TRBV12-2 is listed as a pseudogene. The CDR3 covers 15 residues. The CDR3 DNA follows: TGTGCAAGTCGCTTTAAGGGACAGGGGAGCGACGAGCAGTACTTC. Protein sequence: CASRFKGQGSDEQYF.

There are a few counts of this clone. V gene TRBV10-3 combines with J gene TRBJ1-2; 10 nucleotides match TRBD1. CDR3 size: 14 residues. The V and J ends lost 5 bases and 3 bases, in that order; junction bases with no gene match: 3. The germline V gene encodes CDR1 ENHRY and CDR2 SYGVKD. CDR3 residues: CAISRQGADYGYTF. The CDR3 coding sequence is TGTGCCATCAGTCGACAGGGGGCGGACTATGGCTACACCTTC.

The chain recombines TRBV19 with TRBJ1-5, with D possibly matching TRBD1 (6 bases). Trimming took 6 bases from V and 6 from J, leaving 21 bases between them. The CDR3 contains 16 residues. CDR1 is LNHDA, CDR2 SQIVND, per germline (reference sequence). In nucleotides, the CDR3 is TGTGCCAGTAGCGTGGGATATCGGGGGCAGAGTCAGCCCCAGCATTTT. This sequence encodes CASSVGYRGQSQPQHF.

This clone was counted only a few times. CDR3 coding DNA: TGTGCCAGCAGTATAGACGGGGGATCTGGAAACACCATATATTTT. Translation: CASSIDGGSGNTIYF. The V gene is TRBV5-4, the J gene TRBJ1-3, with a weak D call TRBD1 (5 bases). The ends were cut back, 5 bases at V and 1 base at J, with 13 bases in the middle. Germline assignment: CDR1 SGHNT and CDR2 YYREEE (reference sequence). This CDR3 has 15 residues.

The rearrangement links TRBV10-3 to TRBJ2-5; the D gene could be TRBD1 or TRBD2 (7 bases each). Trimming pared 10 bases from V and 4 bases from J, leaving 19 bases between. The CDR3 loop spans 14 amino acids. Germline V gene data show CDR1 as ENHRY and CDR2 as SYGVKD. Here the CDR3 reads CATTRQGGTETQYF. DNA of the CDR3: TGTGCCACCACTCGACAGGGAGGGACAGAGACCCAGTACTTC.

This clone was observed a single time. The V and J genes are TRBV6-1 and TRBJ1-2, with 10 bases fitting TRBD1. CDR3 length: 18 residues. CDR1 and CDR2 from the germline V gene are MNHNS and SASEGT. The V and J ends lost 3 bases and 4 bases, in that order; junction bases with no gene match: 14. CDR3 sequence reads: CASSESGTGESSLYGYTF. As DNA, the CDR3 is TGTGCCAGCAGTGAGTCCGGGACAGGGGAATCATCCCTCTATGGCTACACCTTC.

The genes are TRBV18 and TRBJ1-3; D gene ambiguous. The CDR3 contains 16 residues. In germline, CDR1 is KGHSH, CDR2 LQKENI. Trimming cost V 2 bases and J 0 bases, with 11 bases left between them. Here the CDR3 reads CASSPTQIDSGNTIYF. The CDR3 DNA reads TGTGCCAGCTCACCAACGCAAATCGACTCTGGAAACACCATATATTTT. The full variable domain, its missing parts supplied by reference TRBV18 and TRBJ1-3, is NAGVMQNPRHLVRRRGQEARLRCSPMKGHSHVYWYRQLPEEGLKFMVYLQKENIIDESGMPKERFSAEFPKEGPSILRIQQVVRGDSAAYFCASSPTQIDSGNTIYFGEGSWLTVV.

V gene TRBV10-3 combines with J gene TRBJ2-1, with D unclear. This CDR3 has 12 amino acids. Per the germline V gene, CDR1 is ENHRY and CDR2 is SYGVKD. V dropped 10 bases and J dropped 7 bases, with 14 bases sitting between them. CDR3 region: CATITAENEQFF. CDR3 in DNA: TGTGCCACCATCACGGCGGAAAATGAGCAGTTCTTC.

Note on this clone: An end of the junction does not agree with germline; a read error may underlie this. The rearrangement joins TRBV28 to TRBJ1-1, with D unresolved. Germline-derived CDR1 and CDR2 are MDHEN and SYDVKM. The CDR3 runs 10 residues. CDR3 DNA: TGTGCCAGCAGTTTAAGAAACGGCGACTTT. This translates into CASSLRNGDF.

J is TRBJ2-7 and V is TRBV5-1; tentatively, D is TRBD2 (6 bases). The germline CDR1 and CDR2 sequences are SGHRS and YFSETQ. V lost 4 bases to trimming and J lost 2 bases, with 10 bases between them. The CDR3 spans 13 residues. The CDR3 sequence: CASSLPGAYEQYF. The CDR3 DNA is TGCGCCAGCAGCCTACCGGGGGCCTACGAGCAGTACTTC.

This clone has only one observation. The rearrangement links TRBV5-1 to TRBJ2-2, with D perhaps TRBD1 (6 bases). Trimming cost V 1 base and J 6 bases, with 13 bases left between them. There are 15 residues in the CDR3. Germline assignment: CDR1 SGHRS and CDR2 YFSETQ. This CDR3 reads CASSLSGTLSGELFF. CDR3 bases: TGCGCCAGCAGCTTGTCCGGGACACTCTCCGGGGAGCTGTTTTTT.

The chain is built from TRBV9 and TRBJ1-1; a weak D match, TRBD1 (5 bases). V dropped 0 bases and J dropped 6 bases, with 15 bases sitting between them. The germline V gene encodes CDR1 SGDLS and CDR2 YYNGEE. This CDR3 contains 15 residues. The CDR3: CASSVVRRDHAEAFF. CDR3 sequence (DNA): TGTGCCAGCAGCGTAGTTCGGAGGGACCACGCTGAAGCTTTCTTT.